This is a list of T cell receptor beta chains from one sample in a study of Graves' ophthalmopathy and Graves' hyperthyroidism. TCRdb independently ran MiXCR on the multiplex PCR reads; one entry per CDR3 protein. In the table there are hundreds of thousands of distinct CDR3 sequences, about a fifth of which are singletons. Material: peripheral blood. The receptors here all came from a young woman with stable Graves' hyperthyroidism. Some clones in this sample may be carry-over from other donors' samples. Both conserved end residues are part of each CDR3. The D gene is left open where the match is weak. A clone size is listed for some rows: how often the clone was seen (once, few, many), or a class if it is expanded.

v_call: TRBV7-9; clone_size: many; j_call: TRBJ1-2; d_call: .; cdr3_nt: TGTGCCAGCAGCCCGGGGGGAGCCGGTGGCTACACCTTC; cdr3_aa: CASSPGGAGGYTF
v_call: TRBV12-3/TRBV12-4; clone_size: few; j_call: TRBJ1-5; d_call: .; cdr3_nt: TGTGCCAGCAGTACCTGGGACATCTATCAGCCTCAGCATTTT; cdr3_aa: CASSTWDIYQPQHF
v_call: TRBV11-2; clone_size: .; j_call: TRBJ1-1; d_call: .; cdr3_nt: TGTGCCAGCAGCTTAGCTTACGATACTGAAGCTTTCTTT; cdr3_aa: CASSLAYDTEAFF
v_call: TRBV20-1; clone_size: .; j_call: TRBJ2-5; d_call: .; cdr3_nt: TGCAAACCTCCTCAAGAGACCCAGTACTTC; cdr3_aa: CKPPQETQYF
v_call: TRBV5-1; clone_size: many; j_call: TRBJ1-5; d_call: TRBD1; cdr3_nt: TGCGCCAGCAGCTTGGCACAGGGGTATCAGCCCCAGCATTTT; cdr3_aa: CASSLAQGYQPQHF
v_call: TRBV30; clone_size: few; j_call: TRBJ1-6; d_call: .; cdr3_nt: TGTGCCTCACTCCCGTGGGACTTAAATTCACCCCTCCACTTT; cdr3_aa: CASLPWDLNSPLHF
v_call: TRBV6-1; clone_size: .; j_call: TRBJ1-1; d_call: .; cdr3_nt: TGTGCCTCCCACGGGTCGTACACTGAAGCTTTCTTT; cdr3_aa: CASHGSYTEAFF
v_call: TRBV4-2; clone_size: .; j_call: TRBJ1-1; d_call: TRBD1; cdr3_nt: TGTGCCAGCAGCCAAATACCGGGACAGGGACGTTTGGGTGAAGCTTTCTTT; cdr3_aa: CASSQIPGQGRLGEAFF
v_call: TRBV2; clone_size: many; j_call: TRBJ2-2; d_call: .; cdr3_nt: TGTGCCAGCAGTGGATGGAGAACGAACACCGGGGAGCTGTTTTTT; cdr3_aa: CASSGWRTNTGELFF
v_call: TRBV27; clone_size: .; j_call: TRBJ2-2; d_call: TRBD1; cdr3_nt: TGTGCCAGCACCCTGACCCCGGACAGGACGAACACCGGGGAGCTGTTTTTT; cdr3_aa: CASTLTPDRTNTGELFF
v_call: TRBV20-1; clone_size: .; j_call: TRBJ2-5; d_call: TRBD2; cdr3_nt: TGCAGTGCTGCCGACGGACTAGCGGGAGGCAACCAAGAGACCCAGTACTTC; cdr3_aa: CSAADGLAGGNQETQYF
v_call: TRBV3-1; clone_size: .; j_call: TRBJ1-1; d_call: .; cdr3_nt: TGTGCCAGCAGCCAAGGGGGGCGCGGGGCTTTCTTT; cdr3_aa: CASSQGGRGAFF
v_call: TRBV19; clone_size: .; j_call: TRBJ1-5; d_call: TRBD1; cdr3_nt: TGTGCCAGTAGCTATGCGACAGGGCTGAGTCAGCCCCAGCATTTT; cdr3_aa: CASSYATGLSQPQHF
v_call: TRBV28; clone_size: .; j_call: TRBJ2-7; d_call: TRBD1; cdr3_nt: TGTGCCAGCAGCCTCATCGACAGGGGGGCCCCTTGGCAGTACTTC; cdr3_aa: CASSLIDRGAPWQYF
v_call: TRBV30; clone_size: few; j_call: TRBJ2-7; d_call: TRBD2; cdr3_nt: TGTGCCTGGAGTGTGGGGGAGGGATACGAGCAGTACTTC; cdr3_aa: CAWSVGEGYEQYF
v_call: TRBV7-9; clone_size: many; j_call: TRBJ2-4; d_call: .; cdr3_nt: TGTGCCAGCAGCTTTGGCGGGTCGGGGCGGGCCAAAAACATTAAGTACTTC; cdr3_aa: CASSFGGSGRAKNIKYF
v_call: TRBV10-2; clone_size: many; j_call: TRBJ1-5; d_call: TRBD1; cdr3_nt: TGCGCCAGCAGCCCGGGACAGGGAATCCTAGGAAATCAGCCCCAGCATTTT; cdr3_aa: CASSPGQGILGNQPQHF
v_call: TRBV14; clone_size: many; j_call: TRBJ2-6; d_call: .; cdr3_nt: TGTGCCAGCAGCCAAGGGGGCGCCTGGGGGGCCAACGTCCTGACTTTC; cdr3_aa: CASSQGGAWGANVLTF
v_call: TRBV30; clone_size: many; j_call: TRBJ1-1; d_call: TRBD1; cdr3_nt: TGTGCCTGGAGAAGGGGGCGCACTGAAGCTTTCTTT; cdr3_aa: CAWRRGRTEAFF
v_call: TRBV27; clone_size: many; j_call: TRBJ1-2; d_call: .; cdr3_nt: TGTGCCAGCAGTTTATCGCCCGCCCCGTCCGGGAGTTGGGTCGGCTACACCTTC; cdr3_aa: CASSLSPAPSGSWVGYTF
v_call: TRBV6-1; clone_size: .; j_call: TRBJ2-7; d_call: .; cdr3_nt: TGTGCCAGCAGTGAAGAAGGGGACGAGCAGTACTTC; cdr3_aa: CASSEEGDEQYF
v_call: TRBV5-6; clone_size: .; j_call: TRBJ2-5; d_call: .; cdr3_nt: TGTGCCAGCACCAGAGGGGGGACCCAGTACTTC; cdr3_aa: CASTRGGTQYF
v_call: TRBV11-1; clone_size: .; j_call: TRBJ2-5; d_call: .; cdr3_nt: TGTGCCAGCAGCCCTCGACCGCCGGGCCATGCCTTCGGGGAGACCCAGTACTTC; cdr3_aa: CASSPRPPGHAFGETQYF
v_call: TRBV28; clone_size: few; j_call: TRBJ2-7; d_call: .; cdr3_nt: TGTGCCAGCCGTTACCCCCTCCCCGGGCCAGCAGGGTACGAGCAGTACTTC; cdr3_aa: CASRYPLPGPAGYEQYF
v_call: TRBV20-1; clone_size: .; j_call: TRBJ2-7; d_call: .; cdr3_nt: TGCAGTGCTAGAGGTTGGGAAACCTACGAGCAGTACTTC; cdr3_aa: CSARGWETYEQYF
v_call: TRBV19; clone_size: few; j_call: TRBJ1-1; d_call: .; cdr3_nt: TGTGCCAGTAACCGAGACGGGGGAGGCACTGAAGCTTTCTTT; cdr3_aa: CASNRDGGGTEAFF
v_call: TRBV7-3; clone_size: many; j_call: TRBJ2-7; d_call: TRBD1; cdr3_nt: TGTGCCAGCAGTTTTGACAGGGGGCGTGATCCTAGGTACGAGCAGTACTTC; cdr3_aa: CASSFDRGRDPRYEQYF
v_call: TRBV2; clone_size: .; j_call: TRBJ2-3; d_call: TRBD2; cdr3_nt: TGTGCCAGCAGCGCCGGGAGGATCACAGATACGCAGTATTTT; cdr3_aa: CASSAGRITDTQYF
v_call: TRBV6-5; clone_size: many; j_call: TRBJ2-3; d_call: .; cdr3_nt: TGTGCCAGCAGTTACTCACCGGGCACAGATACGCAGTATTTT; cdr3_aa: CASSYSPGTDTQYF